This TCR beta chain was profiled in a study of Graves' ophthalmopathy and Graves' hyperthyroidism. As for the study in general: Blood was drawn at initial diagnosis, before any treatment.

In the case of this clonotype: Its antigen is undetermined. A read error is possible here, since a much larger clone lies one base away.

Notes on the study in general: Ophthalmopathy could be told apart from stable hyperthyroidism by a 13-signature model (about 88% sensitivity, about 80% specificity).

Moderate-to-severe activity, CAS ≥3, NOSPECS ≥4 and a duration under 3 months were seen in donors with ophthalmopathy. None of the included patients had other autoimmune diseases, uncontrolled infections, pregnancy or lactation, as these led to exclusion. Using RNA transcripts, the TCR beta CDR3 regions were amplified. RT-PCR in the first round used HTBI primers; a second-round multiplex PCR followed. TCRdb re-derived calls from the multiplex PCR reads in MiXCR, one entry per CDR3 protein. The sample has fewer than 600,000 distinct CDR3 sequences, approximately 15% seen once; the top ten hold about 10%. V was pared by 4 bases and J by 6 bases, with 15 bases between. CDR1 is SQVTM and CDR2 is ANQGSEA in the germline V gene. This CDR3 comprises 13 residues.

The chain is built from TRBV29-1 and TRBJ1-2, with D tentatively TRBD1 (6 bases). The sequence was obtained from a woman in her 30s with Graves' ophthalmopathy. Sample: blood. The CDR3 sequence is CSVVGTWLNGYTF. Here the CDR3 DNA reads TGCAGCGTTGTTGGGACATGGTTAAATGGCTACACCTTC.